This T cell receptor (beta chain) was sequenced in a study of T cell changes during pregnancy in multiple sclerosis. TCRdb's table, derived via immunoSEQ multiplex PCR, lists solely in-frame clones and lacks some. The sample records about 73,000 clones, 92% being singletons. Looked up from germline, CDR1 is SGDLS and CDR2 is YYNGEE. The ends were cut back, 3 bases at V and 7 bases at J, with 17 bases in the middle. This CDR3 region has 14 residues. The TCR sequence derives from a female donor in good health, enrolled as a control in a pregnancy study. The sequencing here drew on peripheral blood, taken in the third trimester of pregnancy. The V and J genes are TRBV9 and TRBJ2-7; TRBD1 might be the D (6 bases). The CDR3 coding sequence is TGTGCCAGCAGCGCCGTAGGGGGAGCGGTTGAGCAGTACTTC. Protein sequence: CASSAVGGAVEQYF.